These 4 T cell receptor beta chains were all obtained from the same sample, sequenced in a study of siplizumab effects on memory and regulatory T cells. The repertoire was sequenced with immunoSEQ multiplex PCR; TCRdb's copy has only in-frame clones and lacks some. The repertoire holds 55,000 to 80,000 clones, 79% seen once, with 0.35% to 0.5% in the top ten. What was sequenced was memory CD4+ T cells sorted from blood. The receptors stem from a human donor in good health.

This sequence joins TRBV5-1 and TRBJ2-2; TRBD2 is a possible D gene (5 bases). The CDR3 contains 15 residues. Trimming left V 4 bases short and J 1 base short, with 11 bases between. Germline V gene lookup returns CDR1 SGHRS and CDR2 YFSETQ. CDR3 in amino acids: CASSVRTGNTGELFF. The CDR3 region has the DNA TGCGCCAGCAGCGTCCGGACTGGGAACACCGGGGAGCTGTTTTTT. Based on the CDR3 plus reference TRBV5-1 and TRBJ2-2, the full variable domain is KAGVTQTPRYLIKTRGQQVTLSCSPISGHRSVSWYQQTPGQGLQFLFEYFSETQRNKGNFPGRFSGRQFSNSRSEMNVSTLELGDSALYLCASSVRTGNTGELFFGEGSRLTVL.

In this sample, this clone turned up a few times. This chain uses TRBV19 with TRBJ2-7; D remains unclear. V was cut by 7 bases and J by 6 bases, with 19 bases left in between. Germline-derived CDR1 and CDR2 are LNHDA and SQIVND (reference sequence). The CDR3 loop spans 14 amino acids. The CDR3 here is CASTATGLAFEQYF. The CDR3 coding sequence is TGTGCCAGTACCGCTACGGGTCTGGCGTTCGAGCAGTACTTC.

The chain joins TRBV6-5 to TRBJ1-1, with TRBD1 as a possible D gene (5 bases). Germline V gives CDR1 MNHEY, CDR2 SVGAGI. There are 14 residues in the CDR3. V lost 11 bases, J lost 4 bases, and 20 bases lay in between. This chain's CDR3 is CAVLGLGRVTEAFF. The CDR3 nucleotides read TGTGCCGTCCTCGGATTGGGACGAGTCACTGAAGCTTTCTTT.

This chain's CDR3 is CASSLLGGQNQPQHF. CDR3 coding DNA: TGTGCCAGCAGCTTATTAGGGGGACAGAATCAGCCCCAGCATTTT. The V call is TRBV7-6, the J call TRBJ1-5, with TRBD1 matching 7 bases. J gave up 4 bases and V 2 bases, and 5 bases lay outside the gene matches. This CDR3 spans 15 amino acids. Germline values: CDR1 SGHVS, CDR2 FNYEAQ.